This TCR beta chain was found in a study of shared clonotypes between healthy human individuals. Study-level background: Each donor contributed plates that comprised three CD4 naive, three CD4 memory, two CD8 naive and one CD8 memory. Study results and limitations: An anticipated effect of sequencing depth on clonotype sharing among donors was recognized.

Memory CD4+ cells were the fraction left after CD45RA+ naive selection. The CDR3 contains 16 residues. Germline CDR1 reads SGDLS; CDR2 reads YYNGEE. V was pared by 2 bases and J by 5 bases, with 20 bases between. Several immunoSEQ plates received, in even portions, the genomic DNA of each subset. Profiled with immunoSEQ multiplex PCR; TCRdb holds only in-frame clones, not every one. The table has some 1,600,000 clones, approximately 98% seen once. Concerning this clone: Its antigen is currently unknown.

The V call is TRBV9, the J call TRBJ2-7, with D perhaps TRBD2 (5 bases). This sequence was found in a young man in good health. Input material: naive CD4+ T cells sorted from blood. Noted subset: CD45RA+ positively selected. The CDR3 protein is CASSVGGSSLVDEQYF. The DNA for the CDR3 is TGTGCCAGCAGCGTTGGTGGGAGCTCATTGGTCGACGAGCAGTACTTC. Looking up the rest from reference TRBV9 and TRBJ2-7 gives the full variable domain: DSGVTQTPKHLITATGQRVTLRCSPRSGDLSVYWYQQSLDQGLQFLIQYYNGEERAKGNILERFSAQQFPDLHSELNLSSLELGDSALYFCASSVGGSSLVDEQYFGPGTRLTVT.